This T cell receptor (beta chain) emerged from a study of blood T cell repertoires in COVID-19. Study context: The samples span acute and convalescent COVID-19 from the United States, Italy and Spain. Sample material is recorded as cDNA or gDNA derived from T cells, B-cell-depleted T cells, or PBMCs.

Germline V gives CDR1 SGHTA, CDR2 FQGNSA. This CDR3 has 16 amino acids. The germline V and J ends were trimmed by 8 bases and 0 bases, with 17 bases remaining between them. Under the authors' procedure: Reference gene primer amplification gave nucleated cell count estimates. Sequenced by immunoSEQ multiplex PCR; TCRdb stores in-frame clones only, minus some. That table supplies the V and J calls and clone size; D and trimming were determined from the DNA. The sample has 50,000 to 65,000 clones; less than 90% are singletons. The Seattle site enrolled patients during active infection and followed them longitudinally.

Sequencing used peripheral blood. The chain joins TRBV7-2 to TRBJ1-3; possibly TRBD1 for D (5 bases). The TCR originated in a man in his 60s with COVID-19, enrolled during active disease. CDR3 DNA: TGTGCCAGCGGACCGCAGTGGGGCCTCTCTGGAAACACCATATATTTT. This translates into CASGPQWGLSGNTIYF.